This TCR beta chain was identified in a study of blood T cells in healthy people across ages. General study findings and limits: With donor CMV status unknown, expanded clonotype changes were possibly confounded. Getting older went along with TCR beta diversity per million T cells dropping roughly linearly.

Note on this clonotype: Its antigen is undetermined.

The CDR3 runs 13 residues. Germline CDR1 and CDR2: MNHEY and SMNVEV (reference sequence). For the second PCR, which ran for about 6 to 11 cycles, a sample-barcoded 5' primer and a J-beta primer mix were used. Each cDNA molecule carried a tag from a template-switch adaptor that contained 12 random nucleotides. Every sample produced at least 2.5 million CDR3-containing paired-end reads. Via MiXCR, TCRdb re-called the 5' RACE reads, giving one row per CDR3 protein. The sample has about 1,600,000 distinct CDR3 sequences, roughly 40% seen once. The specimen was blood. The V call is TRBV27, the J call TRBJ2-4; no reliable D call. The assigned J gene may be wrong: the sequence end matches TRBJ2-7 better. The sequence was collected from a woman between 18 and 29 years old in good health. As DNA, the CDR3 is TGTGCCAGCAGTTTTGGGGTTGGCTACGAGCAGTACTTC. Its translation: CASSFGVGYEQYF.